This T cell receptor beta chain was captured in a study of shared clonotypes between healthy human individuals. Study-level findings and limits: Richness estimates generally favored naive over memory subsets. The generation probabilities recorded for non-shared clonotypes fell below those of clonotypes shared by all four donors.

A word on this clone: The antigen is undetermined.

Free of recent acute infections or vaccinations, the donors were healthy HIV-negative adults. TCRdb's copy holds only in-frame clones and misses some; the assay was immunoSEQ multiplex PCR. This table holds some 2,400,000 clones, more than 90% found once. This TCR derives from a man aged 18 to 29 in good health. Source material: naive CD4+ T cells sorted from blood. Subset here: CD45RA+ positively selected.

The CDR3: CASRGQSEKLFF. The CDR3 DNA sequence: TGTGCCAGCAGGGGTCAGAGTGAAAAACTGTTTTTT. The chain joins TRBV2 to TRBJ1-4; no definite D call. The CDR3 consists of 12 residues. The V end was cut by 6 bases, the J end by 7 bases, with 9 bases between. CDR1 is SNHLY, CDR2 FYNNEI, per germline.